Described below is a single T cell receptor beta chain sequence and its context. TCR beta VDJ combinations and CDR3 sequences were profiled from genomic DNA. A single record per CDR3 protein comes from TCRdb applying MiXCR to the reads. The sample has 200,000 to 250,000 distinct CDR3 sequences, approximately 35% seen once. This sample stems from a study of CD8+CD57+ T cells in acquired aplastic anemia. Study-wide background: Around 3.2 ug was the average amount of DNA from sorted CD4+ and CD8+ cells.

Germline CDR1 and CDR2: MGHRA and YSYEKL. The CDR3 spans 21 residues. Trimming cost V 0 bases and J 0 bases; bases outside gene matches: 12. V and J are TRBV4-1 and TRBJ2-3; TRBD2 agrees at 13 bases. The sample was sorted CD4+, CD8+, or CD8+CD57+ T cells (not recorded which) from PBMCs. This clonotype was obtained from a human donor in good health, serving as a control. Written as DNA, the CDR3 is TGCGCCAGCAGCCAAGAGGGTGGACTAGCGGGGGAACCTTTGAGCACAGATACGCAGTATTTT. Translating gives CASSQEGGLAGEPLSTDTQYF.